Listed below are T cell receptor beta chains from one sample, sequenced in a study of control samples from healthy donors and cancer patients. Data came from immunoSEQ multiplex PCR; TCRdb stores just in-frame clones and leaves some out. The sample gives about 34,000 clones, about 86% of which show up once; approximately 1.5% is in the top ten. The specimen sequenced was PBMCs. These receptors were collected from a woman aged 40 to 50 with lung cancer. The CDR3 runs from the conserved cysteine through the conserved F or W. The order of the fields is J gene, D gene, V gene, clone size, CDR3 protein, CDR3 DNA. A D gene is named only where the DNA matches it firmly. Where a row states a size, it is once, few, many or the class of an expanded clone; other rows omit it.

J: TRBJ2-3
D: .
V: TRBV5-1
size: medium-sized
CDR3: CASSQTFSTDTQYF
DNA: TGCGCCAGCAGCCAAACCTTTAGCACAGATACGCAGTATTTT

J: TRBJ2-3
D: TRBD1
V: TRBV28
size: few
CDR3: CASSPGQGHTDTQYF
DNA: TGTGCCAGCAGTCCAGGACAGGGACACACAGATACGCAGTATTTT

J: TRBJ1-5
D: .
V: TRBV19
size: .
CDR3: CASSIDGGQGQPQHF
DNA: TGTGCCAGTAGTATAGATGGCGGCCAAGGGCAGCCCCAGCATTTT

J: TRBJ1-1
D: .
V: TRBV9
size: .
CDR3: CASSVAMGDTEAFF
DNA: TGTGCCAGCAGCGTAGCCATGGGGGACACTGAAGCTTTCTTT

J: TRBJ1-5
D: .
V: TRBV6-1
size: .
CDR3: CASSEENNQPQHF
DNA: TGTGCCAGCAGCGAGGAAAACAATCAGCCCCAGCATTTT

J: TRBJ1-1
D: .
V: TRBV19
size: .
CDR3: CASSARTVNTEAFF
DNA: TGTGCCAGTTCCGCACGGACAGTCAACACTGAAGCTTTCTTT

J: TRBJ2-1
D: .
V: TRBV7-3
size: .
CDR3: CASSGKVGEQFF
DNA: TGTGCCAGCAGCGGGAAGGTTGGTGAGCAGTTCTTC

J: TRBJ2-3
D: .
V: TRBV10-1
size: .
CDR3: CATTGRGTDTQYF
DNA: TGCGCCACCACTGGACGGGGCACAGATACGCAGTATTTT

J: TRBJ1-5
D: .
V: TRBV5-6
size: few
CDR3: CASSLWGAGGDQPQHF
DNA: TGTGCCAGCAGCTTGTGGGGGGCAGGTGGTGATCAGCCCCAGCATTTT

J: TRBJ2-7
D: TRBD2
V: TRBV19
size: .
CDR3: CASSIGGTSYSYEQYF
DNA: TGTGCCAGTAGTATAGGAGGGACTAGCTACTCCTACGAGCAGTACTTC

J: TRBJ1-3
D: .
V: TRBV9
size: few
CDR3: CASSVAGSGNTIYF
DNA: TGTGCCAGCAGCGTCGCGGGCTCTGGAAACACCATATATTTT

J: TRBJ1-1
D: TRBD1
V: TRBV18
size: .
CDR3: CASSRETSQGDTEAFF
DNA: TGTGCCAGCTCACGGGAGACGTCGCAGGGGGACACTGAAGCTTTCTTT

J: TRBJ1-2
D: .
V: TRBV7-9
size: .
CDR3: CASSLDSYYGYTF
DNA: TGTGCCAGCAGCTTAGATTCCTATTATGGCTACACCTTC

J: TRBJ2-1
D: TRBD1
V: TRBV7-3
size: .
CDR3: CASSLGQANEQFF
DNA: TGTGCCAGCAGCTTGGGACAGGCAAATGAGCAGTTCTTC

J: TRBJ2-7
D: .
V: TRBV5-6
size: .
CDR3: CASSLGPAVDEQYF
DNA: TGTGCCAGCAGCTTGGGGCCGGCCGTCGACGAGCAGTACTTC

J: TRBJ1-1
D: TRBD1
V: TRBV5-1
size: few
CDR3: CASSLTGTANTEAFF
DNA: TGCGCCAGCAGCTTAACCGGGACAGCGAACACTGAAGCTTTCTTT